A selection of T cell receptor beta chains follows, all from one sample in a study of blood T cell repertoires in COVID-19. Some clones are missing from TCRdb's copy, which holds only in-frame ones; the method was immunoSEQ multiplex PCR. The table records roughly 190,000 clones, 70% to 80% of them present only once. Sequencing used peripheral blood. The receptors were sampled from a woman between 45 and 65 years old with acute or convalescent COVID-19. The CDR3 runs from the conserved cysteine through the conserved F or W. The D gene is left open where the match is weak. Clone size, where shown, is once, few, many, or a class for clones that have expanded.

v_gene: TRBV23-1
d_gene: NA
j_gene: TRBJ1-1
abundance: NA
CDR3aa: CASSQSRGFRTEAFF
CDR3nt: TGCGCCAGCAGTCAATCGAGGGGGTTTCGCACTGAAGCTTTCTTT

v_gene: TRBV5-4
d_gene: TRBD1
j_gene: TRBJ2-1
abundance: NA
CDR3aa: CASSPRDRNYNEQFF
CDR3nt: TGTGCCAGCAGCCCCCGGGACAGAAATTACAATGAGCAGTTCTTC

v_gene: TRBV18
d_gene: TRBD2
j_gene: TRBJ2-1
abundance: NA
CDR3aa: CASSPLTAGGNEQFF
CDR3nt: TGTGCCAGCTCACCTCTTACAGCGGGGGGCAATGAGCAGTTCTTC

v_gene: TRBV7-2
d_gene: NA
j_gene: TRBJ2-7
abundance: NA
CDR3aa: CASSFPSGHYEQYF
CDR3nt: TGTGCCAGCAGCTTCCCCTCGGGTCACTACGAGCAGTACTTC

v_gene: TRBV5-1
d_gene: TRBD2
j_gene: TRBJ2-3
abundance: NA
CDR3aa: CASSRRTSGGRGTDTQYF
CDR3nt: TGCGCCAGCAGCCGGAGGACTAGCGGGGGGAGGGGCACAGATACGCAGTATTTT

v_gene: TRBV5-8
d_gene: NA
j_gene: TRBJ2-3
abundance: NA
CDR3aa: CASSLGGGARTDTQYF
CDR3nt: TGTGCCAGCAGCTTGGGAGGCGGGGCCCGCACAGATACGCAGTATTTT

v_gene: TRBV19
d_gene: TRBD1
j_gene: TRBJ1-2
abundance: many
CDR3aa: CASSIDLGTGTNYGYTF
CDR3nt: TGTGCCAGTAGTATAGATTTGGGGACAGGTACCAACTATGGCTACACCTTC

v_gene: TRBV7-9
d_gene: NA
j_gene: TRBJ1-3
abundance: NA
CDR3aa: CASRERQGNTIYF
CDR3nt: TGTGCCAGCAGGGAACGACAGGGAAACACCATATATTTT

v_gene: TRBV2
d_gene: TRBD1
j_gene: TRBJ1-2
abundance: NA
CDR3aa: CASRPGQGINYGYTF
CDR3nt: TGTGCCAGCAGACCGGGACAGGGAATTAACTATGGCTACACCTTC

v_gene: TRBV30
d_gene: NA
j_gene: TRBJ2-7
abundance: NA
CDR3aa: CAWSITRYEQYF
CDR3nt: TGTGCCTGGAGTATCACACGCTACGAGCAGTACTTC

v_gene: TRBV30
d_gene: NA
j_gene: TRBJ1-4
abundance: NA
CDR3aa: CAWSDRVNEKLFF
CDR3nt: TGTGCCTGGAGTGACAGAGTGAATGAAAAACTGTTTTTT

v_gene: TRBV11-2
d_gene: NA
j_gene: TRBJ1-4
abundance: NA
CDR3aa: CASSLWGGGNEKLFF
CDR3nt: TGTGCCAGCAGCTTATGGGGCGGGGGTAATGAAAAACTGTTTTTT

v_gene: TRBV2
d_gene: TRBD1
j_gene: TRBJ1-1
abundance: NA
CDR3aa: CASSDRGLTEAFF
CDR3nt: TGTGCCAGCAGCGACAGGGGTCTCACTGAAGCTTTCTTT

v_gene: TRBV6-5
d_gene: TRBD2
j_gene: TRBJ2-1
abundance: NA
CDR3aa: CASSYAPGGIGNEQFF
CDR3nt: TGTGCCAGCAGTTACGCCCCGGGGGGAATCGGGAATGAGCAGTTCTTC

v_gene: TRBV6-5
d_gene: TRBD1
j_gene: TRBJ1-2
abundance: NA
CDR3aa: CASHRGLGDYGYTF
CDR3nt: TGTGCCAGCCACAGGGGGCTCGGCGACTATGGCTACACCTTC

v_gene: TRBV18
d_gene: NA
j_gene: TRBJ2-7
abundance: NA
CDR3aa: CASSPTTSHYEQYF
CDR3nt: TGTGCCAGCTCACCGACAACTAGCCACTACGAGCAGTACTTC

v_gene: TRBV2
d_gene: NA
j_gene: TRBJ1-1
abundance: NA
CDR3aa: CASSVAPSKTGTEAFF
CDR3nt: TGTGCCAGCAGTGTCGCCCCCTCAAAAACGGGCACTGAAGCTTTCTTT

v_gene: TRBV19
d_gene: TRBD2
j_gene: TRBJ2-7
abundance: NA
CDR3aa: CASSPSGDSYEQYF
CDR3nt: TGTGCCAGTAGCCCTAGCGGGGACTCCTACGAGCAGTACTTC

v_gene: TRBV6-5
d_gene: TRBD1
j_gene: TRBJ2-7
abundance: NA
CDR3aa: CASSLDRGPYEQYF
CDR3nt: TGTGCCAGCAGCTTGGACAGGGGACCCTACGAGCAGTACTTC

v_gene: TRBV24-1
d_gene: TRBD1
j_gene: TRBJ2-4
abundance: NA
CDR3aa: CATSDLGRGNIQYF
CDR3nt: TGTGCCACCAGTGATTTAGGCAGGGGGAACATTCAGTACTTC

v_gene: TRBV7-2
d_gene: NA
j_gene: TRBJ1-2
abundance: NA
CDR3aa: CASSLVAGTNYGYTF
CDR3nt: TGTGCCAGCAGCTTGGTGGCAGGGACTAACTATGGCTACACCTTC

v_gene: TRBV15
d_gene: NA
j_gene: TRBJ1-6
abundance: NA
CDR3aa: CATSRDGGRNSPLHF
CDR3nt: TGTGCCACCAGCAGAGATGGAGGGAGGAATTCACCCCTCCACTTT

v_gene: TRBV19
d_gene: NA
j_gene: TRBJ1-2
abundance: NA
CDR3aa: CASSMDQGIYGYTF
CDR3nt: TGTGCCAGTAGTATGGATCAGGGAATCTATGGCTACACCTTC

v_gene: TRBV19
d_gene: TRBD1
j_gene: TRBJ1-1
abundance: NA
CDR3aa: CASSTRQGGNTEAFF
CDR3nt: TGTGCCAGTAGTACCCGACAGGGAGGAAACACTGAAGCTTTCTTT

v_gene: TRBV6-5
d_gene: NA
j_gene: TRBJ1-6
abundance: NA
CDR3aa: CASRGSYNSPLHF
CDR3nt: TGTGCGTCCCGGGGGTCCTATAATTCACCCCTCCACTTT

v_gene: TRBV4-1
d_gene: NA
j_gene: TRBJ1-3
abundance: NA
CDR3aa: CASSQRDRFEASGNTIYF
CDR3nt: TGCGCCAGCAGCCAACGCGACAGGTTCGAAGCCTCTGGAAACACCATATATTTT